This T cell receptor beta chain was identified in a study of monozygotic twins with inflammatory bowel disease. Template switching added UMIs carrying a 6-nucleotide sample barcode. Using the 5' RACE reads, TCRdb records one entry per CDR3 protein without DNA. This table lists fewer than 200,000 distinct CDR3 sequences. General study results and limits: Healthy twins showed more clonotype sharing with others than IBD patients, especially patients with disease activity.

Germline assignment: CDR1 SGDLS and CDR2 YYNGEE. This CDR3 region has 14 residues. Of note for this clonotype: What it binds is unknown.

J is TRBJ1-2 and V is TRBV9. This receptor was taken from a human donor with ulcerative colitis or Crohn's disease, or a healthy co-twin of an affected twin (not recorded which). Material: blood. This CDR3 is CASSAEGPSYGYTF.